The text below deals with one T cell receptor (beta chain). Its matching antigen is unknown. The record originates from a study of T cell responses to AZD1222 COVID-19 vaccine. Germline-derived CDR1 and CDR2 are SGHNT and YYREEE (reference sequence). The CDR3 covers 13 residues. V was trimmed by 2 bases and J by 9 bases, leaving 12 bases between them. Study-wide findings and caveats: Targets within unmutated variant regions were reportedly found for nearly half of spike-specific TCRs. Distributed over spike, vaccine-associated CD4 TCRs predominated at 160-218 and 743-854. Spike-specific TCRs gained breadth and depth after people received two AZD1222 doses.

Second-dose schedules of about 4 or about 12 weeks were combined. TCRdb's copy holds only in-frame clones and misses some; the assay was immunoSEQ multiplex PCR. The sample records 150,000 or so clones, 90% being singletons. This TCR was recovered from an adult who received the AZD1222 COVID-19 vaccine. This sample comprised peripheral blood, obtained 28 days after the second AZD1222 dose. The genes are TRBV5-4 and TRBJ1-5; unclear D gene. The CDR3 reads CASSLIEGGPQHF. CDR3 DNA sequence: TGTGCCAGCAGCTTAATAGAGGGAGGGCCCCAGCATTTT.